This T cell receptor (beta chain) comes out of a study of graft-versus-host responses after intestinal transplantation. Looking at the study overall: Anti-thymocyte globulin induction preceded around 3 years of tacrolimus and steroid maintenance in all recipients. Findings and limits, study-wide: Allograft graft-versus-host to host-versus-graft clonal ratios ran high in patients with graft-donor T cell macrochimerism. After transplant, early declines in HvG clones were associated with peak levels of circulating GvH clones. There were GvH clones found in recipient marrow, and some of them appeared first in ileum or blood.

For this clone: Its cognate antigen is unknown.

Sequencing was performed with immunoSEQ multiplex PCR; in TCRdb, only in-frame clones are kept and a portion is missing. The table shows 33,000 or so clones, with around 95% occurring only once. The length of the CDR3 is 12 residues. Trimming removed 5 bases at V and 7 bases at J, with 11 bases between. Germline-derived CDR1 and CDR2 are MNHNY and SVGAGI (reference sequence). The receptor was isolated from a human patient who received an intestinal transplant, so some T cells may come from the graft donor. The chain recombines TRBV6-6 with TRBJ2-5; tentative D call: TRBD2 (5 bases). Sample: PBMCs, taken 16 days after intestinal transplant. The CDR3 sequence is CASSARDRTQYF. In DNA form, the CDR3 reads TGTGCCAGCAGTGCCCGGGATCGGACCCAGTACTTC.